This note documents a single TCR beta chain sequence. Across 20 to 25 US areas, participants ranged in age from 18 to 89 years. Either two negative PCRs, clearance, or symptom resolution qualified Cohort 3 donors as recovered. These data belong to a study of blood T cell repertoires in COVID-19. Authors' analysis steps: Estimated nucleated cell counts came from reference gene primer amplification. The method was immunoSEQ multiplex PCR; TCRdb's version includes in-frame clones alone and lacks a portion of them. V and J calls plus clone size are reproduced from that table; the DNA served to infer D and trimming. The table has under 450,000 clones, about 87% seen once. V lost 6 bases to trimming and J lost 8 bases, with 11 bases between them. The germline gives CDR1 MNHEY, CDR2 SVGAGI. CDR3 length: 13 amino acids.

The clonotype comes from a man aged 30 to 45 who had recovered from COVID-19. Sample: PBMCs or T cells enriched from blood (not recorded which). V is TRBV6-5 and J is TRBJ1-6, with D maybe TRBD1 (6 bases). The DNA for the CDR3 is TGTGCCAGCAGCGACAGGAACGATTCACCCCTCCACTTT. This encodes CASSDRNDSPLHF.